One and the same sample provided the 15 T cell receptor beta chains below, sequenced in a study of T cell responses to AZD1222 COVID-19 vaccine. Some clones are missing from TCRdb's copy, which holds only in-frame ones; the method was immunoSEQ multiplex PCR. Among some 140,000 clones listed, 93% were seen once. The sample here was peripheral blood, taken on day 0 of AZD1222 vaccination. All receptors derive from an adult in good health.

V and J are TRBV4-1 and TRBJ1-4, with TRBD1 matching 11 bases. Trimming at V came to 2 bases and at J to 10 bases, leaving 6 bases not matched to a gene. The CDR3 is 15 amino acids. Germline V CDR1 and CDR2: MGHRA, YSYEKL. Here the CDR3 DNA reads TGCGCCAGCAGCCAAACCGGGACAGGGGGGGGAAAACTGTTTTTT. Its protein product is CASSQTGTGGGKLFF.

The chain couples TRBV3-1 (or the pseudogene TRBV3-2) to TRBJ1-2; no clear D. The CDR3 is 14 residues long. V was shortened by 0 bases and J by 3 bases, with 8 bases between the two germline ends. CDR1 is LGHDT and CDR2 is YNNKEL in the germline V gene (reference sequence). The DNA for the CDR3 is TGTGCCAGCAGCCAAGATTTGGAAGACTATGGCTACACCTTC. Protein product: CASSQDLEDYGYTF.

The CDR3 loop reads CASSLGGRANEQFF. CDR3 DNA: TGTGCCAGCAGCTTAGGCGGGAGGGCCAATGAGCAGTTCTTC. The chain uses TRBV7-3 and TRBJ2-1, with 9 bases lining up with TRBD2. V shed 2 bases and J 6 bases; nucleotides not matched to a gene: 2. The germline gives CDR1 SGHTA, CDR2 FQGTGA. The CDR3 extends over 14 amino acids.

The chain recombines TRBV5-4 with TRBJ1-2; D unresolved. Trimming removed 4 bases from V and 1 base from J, with 5 bases in between. CDR3 length: 12 residues. Germline CDR1 SGHNT, CDR2 YYREEE (reference sequence). The CDR3 loop reads CASSSDNYGYTF. For the CDR3, the DNA is TGTGCCAGCAGCAGCGATAACTATGGCTACACCTTC.

This clone was seen only once. The genes are TRBV27 and TRBJ1-6; D remains ambiguous. Germline CDR1 MNHEY, CDR2 SMNVEV (reference sequence). The V gene lost 3 bases and the J gene lost 0 bases, with 6 bases spanning the gap. This CDR3 has 15 residues. Here the CDR3 DNA reads TGTGCCAGCAGTTTGAAGAGCTCCTATAATTCACCCCTCCACTTT. Protein sequence: CASSLKSSYNSPLHF.

The rearrangement uses TRBV3-1 (or the pseudogene TRBV3-2) and TRBJ2-4; 9 positions match TRBD1. The V gene's germline CDR1 is LGHDT and CDR2 YNNKEL (reference sequence). The CDR3 runs to 15 residues. Trimming removed 4 bases from V and 6 bases from J; junction bases left unmatched: 7. The CDR3 loop reads CASSRGTGTVNIQYF. The DNA for the CDR3 is TGTGCCAGCAGCCGCGGGACAGGGACGGTAAACATTCAGTACTTC.

The V gene is TRBV3-1 (or the pseudogene TRBV3-2), the J gene TRBJ1-5; D is uncertain. The CDR3 extends over 14 amino acids. In germline, CDR1 is LGHDT, CDR2 YNNKEL (reference sequence). V was pared by 1 base and J by 2 bases, with 6 bases between. CDR3 nucleotides: TGTGCCAGCAGCCAAGGGGATCGCAATCAGCCCCAGCATTTT. This sequence encodes CASSQGDRNQPQHF.

The V call is TRBV19, the J call TRBJ1-2, with 7 bases lining up with TRBD1. The length of the CDR3 is 12 residues. Germline CDR1 reads LNHDA; CDR2 reads SQIVND (reference sequence). J lost 1 base, V lost 11 bases, and 4 bases had no gene match. CDR3 in amino acids: CAAGQVNYGYTF. The CDR3 DNA follows: TGTGCCGCAGGACAGGTTAACTATGGCTACACCTTC.

Note on this clone: One end of the junction is discordant with germline, which a read error may explain. This sequence joins TRBV6-5 and TRBJ1-2, with TRBD1 matching over 7 bases. This CDR3 is 11 amino acids long. Germline lookup yields CDR1 MNHEY and CDR2 SVGAGI. DNA of the CDR3: TGTGCCAGCAGGGCGGGACAGACCATAGTATTT. It specifies CASRAGQTIVF.

The chain joins TRBV2 to TRBJ1-5, with 7 bases matching TRBD1. Trimming removed 8 bases from V and 0 bases from J; junction bases left unmatched: 4. This CDR3 has 14 residues. The V gene's germline CDR1 is SNHLY and CDR2 FYNNEI. This CDR3 reads CASSGQSSNQPQHF. DNA of the CDR3: TGTGCCAGCTCGGGACAGAGTAGCAATCAGCCCCAGCATTTT.

The genes are TRBV2 and TRBJ1-5; perhaps TRBD1 as D (5 bases). V lost 6 bases to trimming and J lost 4 bases, with 7 bases between them. This CDR3 has 12 residues. CDR1 SNHLY and CDR2 FYNNEI come from the germline V gene. The CDR3 nucleotides read TGTGCCAGCAGCGGGGGTAATCAGCCCCAGCATTTT. Protein sequence: CASSGGNQPQHF. Full variable domain (rest looked up from reference TRBV2 and TRBJ1-5): EPEVTQTPSHQVTQMGQEVILRCVPISNHLYFYWYRQILGQKVEFLVSFYNNEISEKSEIFDDQFSVERPDGSNFTLKIRSTKLEDSAMYFCASSGGNQPQHFGDGTRLSIL.

The V gene is TRBV4-1, the J gene TRBJ1-4; the D is unclear. Trimming removed 2 bases from V and 8 bases from J, with 18 bases in between. The CDR3 runs to 16 residues. Germline V lookup: CDR1 MGHRA, CDR2 YSYEKL. The CDR3 DNA is TGCGCCAGCAGCCAAAATCCCCTCCCGCGGTGGGAAAAACTGTTTTTT. Its translation: CASSQNPLPRWEKLFF.

Only one count was recorded for this clone. This chain uses TRBV24-1 with TRBJ2-1; D is possibly TRBD2 (6 bases). The CDR3 consists of 16 residues. Germline CDR1 and CDR2: KGHDR and SFDVKD. Trimming removed 3 bases at V and 5 bases at J, with 16 bases between. The CDR3 is CATSDTTAGTNNEQFF. In nucleotides, the CDR3 is TGTGCCACCAGTGATACTACAGCGGGTACCAACAATGAGCAGTTCTTC.

The gene calls are TRBV7-8 and TRBJ2-5; 8 bases are shared with TRBD1. Per germline, CDR1 SGHVS and CDR2 FQNEAQ. This CDR3 is built from 16 residues. The ends lost 5 bases at V and 4 bases at J; junction bases unmatched: 12. The CDR3 protein is CASSGVRQGMRETQYF. Written as DNA, the CDR3 is TGTGCCAGCAGCGGAGTACGACAGGGGATGAGAGAGACCCAGTACTTC.

The V call is TRBV6-2 or TRBV6-3, the J call TRBJ2-1; TRBD1 or TRBD2 may be the D gene (5 bases each). V was trimmed by 2 bases and J by 12 bases, leaving 20 bases between them. This CDR3 is built from 15 residues. Germline values: CDR1 MNHEY, CDR2 SVGEGT. CDR3 region: CASSYPGLYSIGQFF. In DNA form, the CDR3 reads TGTGCCAGCAGTTACCCGGGGCTCTATAGTATCGGGCAGTTCTTC.